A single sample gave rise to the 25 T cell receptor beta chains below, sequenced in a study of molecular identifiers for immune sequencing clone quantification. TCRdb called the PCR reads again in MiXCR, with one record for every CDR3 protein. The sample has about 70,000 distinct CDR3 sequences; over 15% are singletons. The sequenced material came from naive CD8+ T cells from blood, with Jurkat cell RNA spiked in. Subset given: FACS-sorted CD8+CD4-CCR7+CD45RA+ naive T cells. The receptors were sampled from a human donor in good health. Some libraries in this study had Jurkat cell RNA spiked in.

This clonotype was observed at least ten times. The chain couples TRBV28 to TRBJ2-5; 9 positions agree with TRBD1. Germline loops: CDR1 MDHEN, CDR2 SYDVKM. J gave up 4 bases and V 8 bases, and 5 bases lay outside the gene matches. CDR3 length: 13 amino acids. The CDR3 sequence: CASLQGARETQYF. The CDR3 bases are TGTGCCAGCCTACAGGGGGCTCGAGAGACCCAGTACTTC.

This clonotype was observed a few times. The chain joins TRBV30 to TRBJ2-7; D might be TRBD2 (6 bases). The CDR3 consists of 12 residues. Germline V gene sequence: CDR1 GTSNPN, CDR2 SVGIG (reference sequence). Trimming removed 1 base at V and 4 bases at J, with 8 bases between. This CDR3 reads CAWSDGTYEQYF. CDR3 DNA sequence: TGTGCCTGGAGTGACGGGACTTACGAGCAGTACTTC.

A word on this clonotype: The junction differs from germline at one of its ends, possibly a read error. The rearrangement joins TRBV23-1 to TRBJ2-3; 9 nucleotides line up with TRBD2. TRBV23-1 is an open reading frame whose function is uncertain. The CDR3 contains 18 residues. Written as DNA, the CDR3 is TGCGCCAGCGGTCTCAGGGTAGCGGGAGTATTCGGCACAGACACGCAGTATTTT. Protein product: CASGLRVAGVFGTDTQYF.

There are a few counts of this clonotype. This CDR3 is CASSLVSGPHLNYEQYF. The CDR3, as DNA: TGTGCCAGCAGCTTGGTGTCAGGGCCCCATTTGAACTACGAGCAGTACTTC. The gene calls are TRBV5-5 and TRBJ2-7, with D tentatively TRBD1 (5 bases). Trimming stripped 0 bases from V and 3 bases from J, with 19 bases between. Germline-derived CDR1 and CDR2 are SGHKS and YYEKEE (reference sequence). This CDR3 contains 17 residues.

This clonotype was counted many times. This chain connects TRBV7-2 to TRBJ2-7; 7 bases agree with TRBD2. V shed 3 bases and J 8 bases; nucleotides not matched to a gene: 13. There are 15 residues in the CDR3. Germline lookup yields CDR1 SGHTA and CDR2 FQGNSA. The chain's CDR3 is CASSLGGLVFSKQYF. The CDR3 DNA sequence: TGTGCCAGCAGCTTGGGAGGGCTAGTCTTTAGCAAGCAGTACTTC. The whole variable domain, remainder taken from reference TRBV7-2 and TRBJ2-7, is GAGVSQSPSNKVTEKGKDVELRCDPISGHTALYWYRQSLGQGLEFLIYFQGNSAPDKSGLPSDRFSAERTGGSVSTLTIQRTQQEDSAVYLCASSLGGLVFSKQYFGPGTRLTVT.

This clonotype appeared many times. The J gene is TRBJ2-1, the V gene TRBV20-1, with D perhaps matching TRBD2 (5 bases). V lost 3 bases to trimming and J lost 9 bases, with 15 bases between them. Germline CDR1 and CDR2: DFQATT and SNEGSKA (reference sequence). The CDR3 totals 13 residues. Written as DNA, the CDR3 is TGCAGTGCTAGTCCGCTTCTGGCGGGTGAGCAGTTCTTC. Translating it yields CSASPLLAGEQFF.

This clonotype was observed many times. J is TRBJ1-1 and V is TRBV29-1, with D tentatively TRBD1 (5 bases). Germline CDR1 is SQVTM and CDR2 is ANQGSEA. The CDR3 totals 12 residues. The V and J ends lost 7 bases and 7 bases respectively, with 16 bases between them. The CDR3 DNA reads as TGCAGCGCCCTGAGGGGCGCAGATGAAGCTTTCTTT. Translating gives CSALRGADEAFF.

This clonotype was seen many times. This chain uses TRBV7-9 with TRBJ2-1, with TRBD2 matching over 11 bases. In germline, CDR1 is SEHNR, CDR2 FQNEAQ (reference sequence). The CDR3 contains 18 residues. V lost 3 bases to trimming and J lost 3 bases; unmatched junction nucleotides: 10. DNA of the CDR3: TGTGCCAGCAGCTTCCCGACTAGCGGGGAAACCAGCTACAATGAGCAGTTCTTC. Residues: CASSFPTSGETSYNEQFF.

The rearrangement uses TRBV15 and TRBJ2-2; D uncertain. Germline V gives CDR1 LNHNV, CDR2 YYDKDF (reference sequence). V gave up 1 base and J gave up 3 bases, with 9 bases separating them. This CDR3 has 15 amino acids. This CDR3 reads CATSRGRLDTGELFF. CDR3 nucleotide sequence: TGTGCCACCAGCAGAGGCCGACTTGACACCGGGGAGCTGTTTTTT.

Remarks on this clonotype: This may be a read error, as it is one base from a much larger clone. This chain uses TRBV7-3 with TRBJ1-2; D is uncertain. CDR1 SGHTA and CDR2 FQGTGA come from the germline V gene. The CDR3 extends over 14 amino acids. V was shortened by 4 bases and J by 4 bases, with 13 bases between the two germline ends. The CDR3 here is CASSSNGRSYGYTF. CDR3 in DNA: TGTGCCAGCAGCTCGAACGGACGGAGCTATGGCTACACCTTC.

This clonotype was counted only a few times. The CDR3 here is CASSPLDGVDEKLFF. Written as DNA, the CDR3 is TGTGCCAGCTCACCCTTGGACGGGGTCGATGAAAAACTGTTTTTT. The rearrangement uses TRBV18 and TRBJ1-4; D is ambiguous. The length of the CDR3 is 15 residues. The V end was cut by 3 bases, the J end by 6 bases, with 14 bases between. Germline CDR1 reads KGHSH; CDR2 reads LQKENI.

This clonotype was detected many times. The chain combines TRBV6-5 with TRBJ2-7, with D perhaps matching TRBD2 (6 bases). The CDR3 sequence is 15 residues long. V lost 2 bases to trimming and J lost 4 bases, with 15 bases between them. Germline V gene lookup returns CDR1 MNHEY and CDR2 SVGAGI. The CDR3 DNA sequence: TGTGCCAGCAGTTACGCTGGAGGGGTCTGGTACGAGCAGTACTTC. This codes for CASSYAGGVWYEQYF.

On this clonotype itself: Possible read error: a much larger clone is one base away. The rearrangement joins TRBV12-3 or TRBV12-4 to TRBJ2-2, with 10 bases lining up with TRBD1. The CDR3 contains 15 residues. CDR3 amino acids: CASSLLGQGNGKLFF. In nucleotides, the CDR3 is TGTGCCAGCAGTTTATTGGGACAGGGGAACGGGAAGCTGTTTTTT.

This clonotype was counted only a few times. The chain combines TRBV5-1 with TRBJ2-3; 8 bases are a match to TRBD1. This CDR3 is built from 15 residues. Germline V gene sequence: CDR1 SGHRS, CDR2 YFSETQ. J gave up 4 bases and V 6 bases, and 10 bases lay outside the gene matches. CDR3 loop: CASTTSGGRADTQYF. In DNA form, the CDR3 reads TGCGCCAGCACCACATCAGGGGGCAGGGCAGATACGCAGTATTTT.

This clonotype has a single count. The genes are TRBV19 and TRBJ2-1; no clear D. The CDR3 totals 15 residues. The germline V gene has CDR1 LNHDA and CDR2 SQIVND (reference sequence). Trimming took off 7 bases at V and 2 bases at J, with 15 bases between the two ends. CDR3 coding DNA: TGTGCCAGTACCCTATCTGGCGGACCCTACAATGAGCAGTTCTTC. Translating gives CASTLSGGPYNEQFF.

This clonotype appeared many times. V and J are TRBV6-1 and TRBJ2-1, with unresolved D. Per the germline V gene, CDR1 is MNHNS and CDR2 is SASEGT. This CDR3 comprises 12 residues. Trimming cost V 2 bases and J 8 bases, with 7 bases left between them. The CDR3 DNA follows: TGTGCCAGCAGTGAAAGGTGGGATGAGCAGTTCTTC. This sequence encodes CASSERWDEQFF.

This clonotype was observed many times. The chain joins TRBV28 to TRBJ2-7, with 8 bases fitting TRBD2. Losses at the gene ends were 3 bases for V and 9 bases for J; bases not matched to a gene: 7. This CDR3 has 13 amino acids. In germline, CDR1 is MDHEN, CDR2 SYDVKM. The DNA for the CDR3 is TGTGCCAGCAGTTTTCGGCTAGCGGGCCCGCAGTACTTC. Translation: CASSFRLAGPQYF.

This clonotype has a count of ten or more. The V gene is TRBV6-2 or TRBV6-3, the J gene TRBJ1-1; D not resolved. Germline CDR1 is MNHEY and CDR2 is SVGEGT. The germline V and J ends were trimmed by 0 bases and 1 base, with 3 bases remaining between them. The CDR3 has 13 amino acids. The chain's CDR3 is CASSYSRNTEAFF. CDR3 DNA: TGTGCCAGCAGTTACTCGAGGAACACTGAAGCTTTCTTT.

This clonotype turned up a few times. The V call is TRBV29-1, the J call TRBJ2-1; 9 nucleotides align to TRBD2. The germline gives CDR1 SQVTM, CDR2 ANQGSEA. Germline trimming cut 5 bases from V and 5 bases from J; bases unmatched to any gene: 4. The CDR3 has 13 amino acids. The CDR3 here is CSVWTSENNEQFF. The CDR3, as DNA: TGCAGCGTTTGGACTAGCGAGAACAATGAGCAGTTCTTC.

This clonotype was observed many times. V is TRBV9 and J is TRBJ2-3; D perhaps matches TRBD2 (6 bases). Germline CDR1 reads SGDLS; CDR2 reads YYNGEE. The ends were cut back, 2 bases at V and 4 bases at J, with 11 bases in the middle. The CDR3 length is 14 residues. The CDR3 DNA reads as TGTGCCAGCAGCGTGGGCGGGATATCAGATACGCAGTATTTT. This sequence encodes CASSVGGISDTQYF. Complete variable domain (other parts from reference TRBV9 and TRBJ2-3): DSGVTQTPKHLITATGQRVTLRCSPRSGDLSVYWYQQSLDQGLQFLIQYYNGEERAKGNILERFSAQQFPDLHSELNLSSLELGDSALYFCASSVGGISDTQYFGPGTRLTVL.

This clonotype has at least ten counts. The CDR3 DNA follows: TGTGCCAGCAGCCAAGGAATGGTCCTAGGCGAGACCCAGTACTTC. Its translation is CASSQGMVLGETQYF. The chain has TRBV3-1 and TRBJ2-5; D is unresolved. Trimming took off 1 base at V and 5 bases at J, with 14 bases between the two ends. The CDR3 contains 15 residues. Germline V gene lookup returns CDR1 LGHDT and CDR2 YNNKEL (reference sequence).

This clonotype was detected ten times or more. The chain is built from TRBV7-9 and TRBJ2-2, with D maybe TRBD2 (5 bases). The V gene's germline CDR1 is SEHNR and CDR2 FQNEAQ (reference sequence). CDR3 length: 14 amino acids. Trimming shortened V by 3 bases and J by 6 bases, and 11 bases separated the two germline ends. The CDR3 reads CASSFLARAGELFF. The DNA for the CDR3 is TGTGCCAGCAGCTTTCTAGCTCGAGCCGGGGAGCTGTTTTTT.

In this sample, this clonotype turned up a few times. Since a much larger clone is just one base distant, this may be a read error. CDR3 nucleotides: TGTGCCAGCAGTGCCTACCGTCCGATAGAAGAGCAGTACTTC. It translates to CASSAYRPIEEQYF. The V and J genes are TRBV28 and TRBJ2-7; D uncertain. The CDR3 length is 14 residues. With 5 bases removed from V and 7 bases from J, the gap between germline ends came to 18 bases. Germline values: CDR1 MDHEN, CDR2 SYDVKM. Looking up the rest from reference TRBV28 and TRBJ2-7 gives the full variable domain: DVKVTQSSRYLVKRTGEKVFLECVQDMDHENMFWYRQDPGLGLRLIYFSYDVKMKEKGDIPEGYSVSREKKERFSLILESASTNQTSMYLCASSAYRPIEEQYFGPGTRLTVT.

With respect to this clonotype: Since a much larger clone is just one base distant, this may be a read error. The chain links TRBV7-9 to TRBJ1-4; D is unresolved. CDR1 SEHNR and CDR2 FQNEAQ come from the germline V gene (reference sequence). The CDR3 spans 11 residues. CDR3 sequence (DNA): TGTGCCAGCGCTCTATCGGAAAAACCGTTTTTT. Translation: CASALSEKPFF.

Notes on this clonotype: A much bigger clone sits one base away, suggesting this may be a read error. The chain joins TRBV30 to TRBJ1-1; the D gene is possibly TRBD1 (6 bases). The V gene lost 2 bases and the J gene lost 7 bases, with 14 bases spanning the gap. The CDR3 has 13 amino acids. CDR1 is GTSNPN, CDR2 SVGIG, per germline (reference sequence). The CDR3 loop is CAWSFPGASEAFF. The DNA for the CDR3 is TGTGCCTGGAGTTTTCCAGGGGCGAGTGAAGCTTTCTTT.